This T cell receptor beta chain was identified during a study of CD8+CD57+ T cells in acquired aplastic anemia. The CDR3 has 13 amino acids. V lost 4 bases and J 3 bases, leaving 10 bases between the germline ends. CDR1 is SQVTM, CDR2 ANQGSEA, per germline. On this clonotype: Its antigen is undetermined.

Findings of the study overall: Patients were compared with controls for CD8+ Simpson's diversity, and no significant difference emerged.

Those patients picked for sequencing had displayed CD8+CD57+ cell expansion on flow cytometry. Each of the patients presented with severe acquired aplastic anemia. TCR beta VDJ and CDR3 were profiled, and genomic DNA was the template. TCRdb processed the reads anew with MiXCR; each CDR3 protein has one entry. This repertoire shows some 160,000 distinct CDR3 sequences, around 48% found once; its top ten account for about 2.8%. This receptor was identified in a human donor with aplastic anemia. J is TRBJ2-4 and V is TRBV29-1; D is unclear. Material: sorted CD4+, CD8+, or CD8+CD57+ T cells (not recorded which) from PBMCs. Here the CDR3 reads CSVGRGIKNIQYF. The CDR3 nucleotides are TGCAGCGTTGGGAGAGGCATCAAAAACATTCAGTACTTC.